A single sample is the source of the 28 T cell receptor beta chains below, sequenced in a study of tumor-infiltrating lymphocytes in primary liver carcinoma. A primer matching the constant region was used to make TCR beta cDNA from approximately 500 ng of total RNA. Modified slightly, ARM-PCR produced TCR beta libraries over three nested multiplex PCR rounds. Rounds one and two of PCR, each of roughly 10 cycles, were primed with TRBV1-TRBV30 forward primers and a C-beta reverse primer. TCRdb fed the multiplex PCR reads into MiXCR, producing one record per CDR3 protein. Among hundreds of thousands of distinct CDR3 sequences, about 50% were seen once, and the ten largest hold about a sixth. They got blood RNA out of unsorted whole blood and also pulled out germline DNA. Sequences were obtained from peripheral blood. These receptors came from a woman aged 25 to 39 with primary liver carcinoma and hepatitis B virus infection.

This sequence joins TRBV12-3 or TRBV12-4 and TRBJ1-3; D gene unclear. V lost 3 bases and J 4 bases, leaving 13 bases between the germline ends. The CDR3 is 15 amino acids. The CDR3 loop is CASSFPGDPGNTIYF. CDR3 nucleotides: TGTGCCAGCAGTTTTCCGGGCGACCCGGGAAACACCATATATTTT.

The genes are TRBV9 and TRBJ1-5, with D hard to call. The V and J ends lost 0 bases and 4 bases respectively, with 5 bases between them. CDR1 is SGDLS and CDR2 is YYNGEE in the germline V gene. The CDR3 covers 13 residues. CDR3 sequence: CASSVAVNQPQHF. DNA for the CDR3: TGTGCCAGCAGCGTAGCCGTAAATCAGCCCCAGCATTTT.

Worth noting for this clonotype: The junction differs from germline at one of its ends, possibly a read error. The genes are TRBV11-2 and TRBJ2-7; the match to TRBD2 covers 8 bases. There are 15 residues in the CDR3. Looked up from germline, CDR1 is SGHAT and CDR2 is FQNNGV. The CDR3 bases are TGTACCAGCAGCTTGGTCCGGGGGGGGAAGTACGAGCAGTACTTC. Protein: CTSSLVRGGKYEQYF.

This clonotype was detected only once. This could be a read error, since a much larger clone is one nucleotide away. The CDR3 here is CASSQAVHGINEKLFF. CDR3 nucleotide sequence: TGTGCCAGCAGCCAAGCGGTACATGGGATTAATGAAAAACTGTTTTTT. The chain uses TRBV4-2 and TRBJ1-4, with unresolved D. The CDR3 is 16 residues long. Per the germline V gene, CDR1 is LGHNA and CDR2 is YNFKEQ. The V gene lost 1 base and the J gene lost 4 bases, with 13 bases spanning the gap.

This clonotype was detected many times. The V call is TRBV6-1, the J call TRBJ1-2, with D possibly matching TRBD1 (6 bases). Germline CDR1 and CDR2: MNHNS and SASEGT. This CDR3 is built from 14 residues. V was pared by 9 bases and J by 6 bases, with 20 bases between. The CDR3 reads CASSSAGGLHGYTF. The CDR3 bases are TGTGCCAGTTCTTCCGCTGGGGGCCTACATGGCTACACCTTC.

This clonotype was recorded many times. The chain employs TRBV6-5 and TRBJ2-2, with a weak D call TRBD2 (5 bases). This CDR3 has 16 residues. V dropped 5 bases and J dropped 0 bases, with 13 bases sitting between them. CDR1 is MNHEY, CDR2 SVGAGI, per germline. CDR3 nucleotides: TGTGCCAGCAGTCCGCCTAGGAGGACGAACACCGGGGAGCTGTTTTTT. Amino acids: CASSPPRRTNTGELFF.

The CDR3 is CASSLANGGGTDTQYF. DNA for the CDR3: TGTGCCAGCAGCTTAGCGAACGGAGGGGGGACAGATACGCAGTATTTT. This rearrangement joins TRBV7-9 to TRBJ2-3; D is possibly TRBD1 or TRBD2 (6 bases each). This CDR3 has 16 residues. V was clipped by 0 bases and J by 3 bases, with 13 bases between them. The germline V gene has CDR1 SEHNR and CDR2 FQNEAQ (reference sequence).

This clonotype was seen many times. The CDR3 protein is CASSRTLQSWHEQFF. The CDR3 bases are TGTGCCAGCAGCCGGACGTTACAATCTTGGCATGAGCAGTTCTTC. The V and J genes are TRBV5-6 and TRBJ2-1; D remains ambiguous. CDR1 is SGHDT, CDR2 YYEEEE, per germline. The CDR3 loop spans 15 amino acids. V was cut by 4 bases and J by 8 bases, with 19 bases left in between.

This clonotype was recorded a few times. The chain is built from TRBV7-8 and TRBJ1-5; D is unresolved. Germline values: CDR1 SGHVS, CDR2 FQNEAQ. The CDR3 spans 14 residues. The V end was cut by 0 bases, the J end by 3 bases, with 6 bases between. The CDR3 here is CASSLAGSNQPQHF. In nucleotides, the CDR3 is TGTGCCAGCAGCTTAGCCGGATCCAATCAGCCCCAGCATTTT.

This clonotype was seen a handful of times. The V call is TRBV6-5, the J call TRBJ1-3; D is unresolved. The CDR3 contains 12 residues. Germline V CDR1 and CDR2: MNHEY, SVGAGI. The ends were cut back, 5 bases at V and 9 bases at J, with 11 bases in the middle. CDR3 sequence (DNA): TGTGCCAGCAGTCCGGGTCCTGGCACCATATATTTT. It encodes CASSPGPGTIYF.

The chain joins TRBV5-5 to TRBJ2-7; no clear D gene. V shed 6 bases and J shed 1 base, with 14 bases lying between them. Per germline, CDR1 SGHKS and CDR2 YYEKEE (reference sequence). This CDR3 is built from 14 residues. The DNA for the CDR3 is TGTGCCAGCATCTTTGCCCCCAGGTCCTACGAGCAGTACTTC. Residues: CASIFAPRSYEQYF.

CDR3 sequence (DNA): TGCACCGTCGCATTCGGATTATTCGAGACCCAGTACTTC. Protein sequence: CTVAFGLFETQYF. The gene calls are TRBV29-1 and TRBJ2-5, with no clear D. This CDR3 contains 13 residues. CDR1 is SQVTM, CDR2 ANQGSEA, per germline. The full variable domain, with the rest looked up from reference TRBV29-1 and TRBJ2-5, is SAVISQKPSRDICQRGTSLTIQCQVDSQVTMMFWYRQQPGQSLTLIATANQGSEATYESGFVIDKFPISRPNLTFSTLTVSNMSPEDSSIYLCTVAFGLFETQYFGPGTRLLVL.

V usage is TRBV6-6 and J usage is TRBJ2-7; D is perhaps TRBD2 (6 bases). Germline assignment: CDR1 MNHNY and CDR2 SVGAGI (reference sequence). Trimming shortened V by 7 bases and J by 7 bases, and 17 bases separated the two germline ends. The CDR3 contains 13 residues. Here the CDR3 reads CASTPGWRGEQYF. CDR3 coding DNA: TGTGCCAGCACCCCCGGGTGGAGGGGAGAGCAGTACTTC.

This clonotype was observed a handful of times. J is TRBJ2-4 and V is TRBV4-2; 10 bases are shared with TRBD2. The CDR3 has 16 residues. Germline CDR1 LGHNA, CDR2 YNFKEQ. The V gene end was trimmed by 4 bases and the J gene end by 0 bases; junction bases not matched to a gene: 3. The DNA for the CDR3 is TGTGCCAGCAGCCGAGGACTAGCGGAAGCCAAAAACATTCAGTACTTC. Its protein product is CASSRGLAEAKNIQYF.

Turning to this clonotype: Being one base from a much bigger clone, this may be a read error. V is TRBV29-1 and J is TRBJ2-7; D is perhaps TRBD1 or TRBD2 (5 bases each). Germline V CDR1 and CDR2: SQVTM, ANQGSEA. The CDR3 is made up of 13 amino acids. The CDR3 DNA sequence: TGCGGCGTTCCGGGACCCAGCTCCTACGAGCAGTACTTC. It is translated as CGVPGPSSYEQYF.

This clonotype has at least ten counts. J is TRBJ2-3 and V is TRBV12-3 or TRBV12-4; TRBD2 might be the D (6 bases). This CDR3 region has 15 residues. V was clipped by 1 base and J by 2 bases, with 10 bases between them. The CDR3 spells CASSLGLAHTDTQYF. The CDR3 nucleotides are TGTGCCAGCAGTTTAGGTCTAGCGCACACAGATACGCAGTATTTT.

This clonotype was seen a single time. Because it lacks the conserved phenylalanine or tryptophan at the end, this CDR3 is likely a read error. The V call is TRBV30, the J call TRBJ2-7; D is possibly TRBD2 (5 bases). This CDR3 is built from 14 residues. With 0 bases removed from V and 2 bases from J, the gap between germline ends came to 11 bases. CDR1 and CDR2 from the germline V gene are GTSNPN and SVGIG (reference sequence). CDR3 in amino acids: CAWSVQSGPYEQYL. The CDR3 DNA is TGTGCCTGGAGTGTACAAAGCGGTCCCTACGAGCAGTACTTA.

This clonotype was observed many times. The chain uses TRBV6-1 and TRBJ2-7; TRBD1 aligns across 9 bases. Trimming at V came to 5 bases and at J to 2 bases, leaving 4 bases not matched to a gene. CDR1 is MNHNS, CDR2 SASEGT, per germline. CDR3 size: 14 residues. The CDR3 DNA reads TGTGCCAGCAGTATGACAGGGGGGCCCTACGAGCAGTACTTC. Its translation is CASSMTGGPYEQYF.

This clonotype was seen once. The rearrangement links TRBV11-2 to TRBJ2-7, with 9 positions matching TRBD2. This CDR3 is 16 amino acids long. Germline V gene lookup returns CDR1 SGHAT and CDR2 FQNNGV. The V and J ends lost 0 bases and 6 bases, in that order; junction bases with no gene match: 9. As DNA, the CDR3 is TGTGCCAGCAGCTTAGAACCTAGCGGGAACTGGGTCGAGCAGTACTTC. Its protein product is CASSLEPSGNWVEQYF.

This clonotype came up once. Possible read error: a much larger clone is one base away. The chain combines TRBV29-1 with TRBJ2-6; 7 nucleotides match TRBD1. V lost 8 bases and J lost 2; bases outside the gene matches: 9. This CDR3 has 15 residues. Germline-derived CDR1 and CDR2 are SQVTM and ANQGSEA. Written as DNA, the CDR3 is TGCAGCACCGAGACAGGGCCCACTGGGGCCAACGTCCTGACTTTC. It specifies CSTETGPTGANVLTF.

Only a few counts were recorded for this clonotype. The V and J genes are TRBV30 and TRBJ2-1, with D possibly matching TRBD2 (5 bases). Trimming stripped 4 bases from V and 8 bases from J, with 15 bases between. The germline V gene encodes CDR1 GTSNPN and CDR2 SVGIG (reference sequence). This CDR3 region has 13 residues. CDR3 sequence: CAWNIREPYEQFF. CDR3 coding DNA: TGTGCCTGGAATATAAGGGAGCCCTATGAGCAGTTCTTC.

Worth noting for this clonotype: One junction end disagrees with the germline gene, perhaps due to a read error. This chain uses TRBV6-2 or TRBV6-3 with TRBJ2-2; 9 nucleotides agree with TRBD2. The germline V gene encodes CDR1 MNHEY and CDR2 SVGEGT. CDR3 length: 16 amino acids. The CDR3 nucleotides are TGTGCCAGCTCTCATGAGAGGAGCGGGAGGATCGGGGAGCTGTCCTTT. Encoded protein: CASSHERSGRIGELSF.

This clonotype has a count of ten or more. This chain uses TRBV4-1 with TRBJ2-1, with 11 bases fitting TRBD2. CDR1 is MGHRA and CDR2 is YSYEKL in the germline V gene. Germline trimming cut 1 base from V and 6 bases from J; bases unmatched to any gene: 5. CDR3 size: 16 residues. CDR3 DNA sequence: TGCGCCAGCAGCCAAGTGCTCGGGACTAGCGGCAATGAGCAGTTCTTC. Its translation is CASSQVLGTSGNEQFF.

The rearrangement joins TRBV5-6 to TRBJ1-3, with D possibly being TRBD1 (5 bases). This CDR3 comprises 13 residues. The germline V gene encodes CDR1 SGHDT and CDR2 YYEEEE. Trimming cost V 4 bases and J 10 bases, with 15 bases left between them. The CDR3 sequence is CASSPGTERTIYF. The CDR3 DNA is TGTGCCAGCAGCCCGGGGACGGAAAGGACCATATATTTT.

This clonotype appeared a single time. This sequence may be a read error, since a much larger clone differs from it by one base. This chain connects TRBV4-3 to TRBJ2-4, with TRBD2 matching over 9 bases. V dropped 1 base and J dropped 1; count of bases not matched to a gene: 23. The germline gives CDR1 LGHNA, CDR2 YSLEER. This CDR3 is built from 23 residues. The CDR3 is CASSQVEPLGGRATLGAKNIQYF. For the CDR3, the DNA is TGCGCCAGCAGCCAAGTGGAACCTCTAGGCGGGAGGGCGACGTTAGGGGCCAAAAACATTCAGTACTTC.

Turning to this clonotype: Since a much larger clone is just one base distant, this may be a read error. The DNA is left out, because the CDR3 cannot be placed on it with certainty; the CDR3 is given as TCRdb lists it. The chain is built from TRBV29-1 and TRBJ2-3; whether TRBD1, the table's D call, matches the DNA was not checked. Germline loops: CDR1 SQVTM, CDR2 ANQGSEA. The CDR3 sequence runs 13 residues, both termini included. This CDR3 is CSVGRGSADTHYF.

Notes on this clonotype: Given a much more abundant clone one base away, this may be a read error. CDR3 sequence reads: CANSHVAGSTDTQYF. DNA for the CDR3: TGCGCCAACAGCCACGTAGCGGGAAGCACAGATACGCAGTATTTT. The chain combines TRBV4-3 with TRBJ2-3, with 8 bases identical to TRBD2. This CDR3 is built from 15 residues. Per germline, CDR1 LGHNA and CDR2 YSLEER.

The rearrangement uses TRBV6-2 or TRBV6-3 and TRBJ2-2; no reliable D call. CDR3 length equals 15 residues. The germline V gene encodes CDR1 MNHEY and CDR2 SVGEGT. Trimming stripped 8 bases from V and 3 bases from J, with 16 bases between. The CDR3 is CASLRSGIDTGELFF. CDR3 coding DNA: TGTGCCAGCCTCCGGAGTGGAATCGACACCGGGGAGCTGTTTTTT.